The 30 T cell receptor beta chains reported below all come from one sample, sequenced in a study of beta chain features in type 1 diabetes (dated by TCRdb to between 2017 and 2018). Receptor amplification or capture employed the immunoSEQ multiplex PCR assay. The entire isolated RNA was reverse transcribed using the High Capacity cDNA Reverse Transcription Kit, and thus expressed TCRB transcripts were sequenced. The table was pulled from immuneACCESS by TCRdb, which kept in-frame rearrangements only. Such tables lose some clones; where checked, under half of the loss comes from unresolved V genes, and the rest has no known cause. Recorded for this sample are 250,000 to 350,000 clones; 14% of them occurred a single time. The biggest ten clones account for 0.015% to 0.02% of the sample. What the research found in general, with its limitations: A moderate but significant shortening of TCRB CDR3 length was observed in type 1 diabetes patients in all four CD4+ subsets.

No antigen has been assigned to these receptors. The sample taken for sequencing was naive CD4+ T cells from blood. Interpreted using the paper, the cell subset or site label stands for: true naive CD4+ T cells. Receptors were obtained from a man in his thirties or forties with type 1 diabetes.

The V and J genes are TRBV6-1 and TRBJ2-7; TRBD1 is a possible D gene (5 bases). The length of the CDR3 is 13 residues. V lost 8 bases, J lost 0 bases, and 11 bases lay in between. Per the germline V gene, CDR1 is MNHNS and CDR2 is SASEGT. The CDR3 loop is CASEQVHSYEQYF. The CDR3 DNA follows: TGTGCCAGCGAACAGGTTCACTCCTACGAGCAGTACTTC.

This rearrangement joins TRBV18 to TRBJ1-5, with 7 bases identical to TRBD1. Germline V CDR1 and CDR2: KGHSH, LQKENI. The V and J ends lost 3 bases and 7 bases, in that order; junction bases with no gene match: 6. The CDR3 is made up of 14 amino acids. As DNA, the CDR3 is TGTGCCAGCTCACCGACAGGGTTGCGCCAGCCCCAGCATTTT. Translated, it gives CASSPTGLRQPQHF.

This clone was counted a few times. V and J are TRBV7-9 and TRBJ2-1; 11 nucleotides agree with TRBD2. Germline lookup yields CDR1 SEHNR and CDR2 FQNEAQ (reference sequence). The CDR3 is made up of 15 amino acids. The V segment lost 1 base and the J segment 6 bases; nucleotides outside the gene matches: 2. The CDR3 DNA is TGTGCCAGCAGCTTAGAACTAGCGGGAGTCAATGAGCAGTTCTTC. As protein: CASSLELAGVNEQFF.

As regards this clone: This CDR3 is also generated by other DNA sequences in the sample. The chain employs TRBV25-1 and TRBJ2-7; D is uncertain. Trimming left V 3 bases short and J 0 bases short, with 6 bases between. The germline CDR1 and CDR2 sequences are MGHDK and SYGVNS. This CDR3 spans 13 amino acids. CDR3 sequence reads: CASSEAASYEQYF. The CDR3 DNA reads TGTGCCAGCAGTGAGGCGGCCTCCTACGAGCAGTACTTC.

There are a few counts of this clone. CDR3 sequence (DNA): TGTGCCAGCAGGGGATTCGGACAGGGAAGGACTGAAGCTTTCTTT. Protein product: CASRGFGQGRTEAFF. V is TRBV28 and J is TRBJ1-1; 8 nucleotides agree with TRBD1. Trimming at V came to 6 bases and at J to 5 bases, leaving 11 bases not matched to a gene. Germline CDR1 reads MDHEN; CDR2 reads SYDVKM. The CDR3 sequence is 15 residues long.

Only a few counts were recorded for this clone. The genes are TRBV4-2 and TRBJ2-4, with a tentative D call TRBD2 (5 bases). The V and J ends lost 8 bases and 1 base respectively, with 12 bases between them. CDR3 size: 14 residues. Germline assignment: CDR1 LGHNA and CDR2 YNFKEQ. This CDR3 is CASSTRGAKNIQYF. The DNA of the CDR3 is TGTGCCAGCTCTACCCGCGGGGCCAAAAACATTCAGTACTTC.

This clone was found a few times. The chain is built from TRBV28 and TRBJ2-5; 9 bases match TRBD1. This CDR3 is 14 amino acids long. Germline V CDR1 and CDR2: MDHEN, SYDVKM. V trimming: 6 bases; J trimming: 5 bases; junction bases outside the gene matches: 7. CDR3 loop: CASRNTGGAETQYF. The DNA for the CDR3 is TGTGCCAGCAGGAATACAGGGGGCGCTGAGACCCAGTACTTC.

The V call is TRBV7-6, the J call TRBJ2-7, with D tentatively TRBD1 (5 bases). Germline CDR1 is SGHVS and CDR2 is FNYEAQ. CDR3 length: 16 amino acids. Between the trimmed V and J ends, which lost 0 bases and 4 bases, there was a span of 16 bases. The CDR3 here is CASSLASPGALYEQYF. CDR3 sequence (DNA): TGTGCCAGCAGCTTAGCGAGCCCTGGGGCCCTATACGAGCAGTACTTC.

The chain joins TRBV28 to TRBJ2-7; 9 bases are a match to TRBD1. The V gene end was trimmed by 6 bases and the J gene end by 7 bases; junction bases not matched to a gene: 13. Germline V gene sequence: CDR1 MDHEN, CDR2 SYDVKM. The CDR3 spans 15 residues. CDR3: CASRETGTGLREQYF. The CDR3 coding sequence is TGTGCCAGCAGGGAGACTGGGACAGGGTTGAGGGAGCAGTACTTC.

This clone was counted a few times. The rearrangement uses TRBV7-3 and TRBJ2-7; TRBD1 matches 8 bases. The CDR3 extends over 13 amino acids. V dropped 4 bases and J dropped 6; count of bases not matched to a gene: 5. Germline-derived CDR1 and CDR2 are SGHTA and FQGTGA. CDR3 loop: CASSSSGQGEQYF. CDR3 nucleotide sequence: TGTGCCAGCAGCTCATCAGGACAGGGCGAGCAGTACTTC.

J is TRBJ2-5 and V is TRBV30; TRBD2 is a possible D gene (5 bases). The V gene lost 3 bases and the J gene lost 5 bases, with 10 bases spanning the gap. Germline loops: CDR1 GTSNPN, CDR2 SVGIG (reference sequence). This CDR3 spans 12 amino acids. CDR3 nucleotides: TGTGCCTGGAGCTCGGGGTGGGAGACCCAGTACTTC. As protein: CAWSSGWETQYF. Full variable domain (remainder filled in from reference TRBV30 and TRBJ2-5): SQTIHQWPATLVQPVGSPLSLECTVEGTSNPNLYWYRQAAGRGLQLLFYSVGIGQISSEVPQNLSASRPQDRQFILSSKKLLLSDSGFYLCAWSSGWETQYFGPGTRLLVL.

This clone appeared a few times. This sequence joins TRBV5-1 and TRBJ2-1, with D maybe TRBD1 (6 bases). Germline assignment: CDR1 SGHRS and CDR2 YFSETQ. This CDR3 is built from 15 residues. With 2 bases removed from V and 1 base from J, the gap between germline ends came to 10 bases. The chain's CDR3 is CASSLLRGSYNEQFF. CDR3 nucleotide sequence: TGCGCCAGCAGCTTACTCAGGGGTTCCTACAATGAGCAGTTCTTC.

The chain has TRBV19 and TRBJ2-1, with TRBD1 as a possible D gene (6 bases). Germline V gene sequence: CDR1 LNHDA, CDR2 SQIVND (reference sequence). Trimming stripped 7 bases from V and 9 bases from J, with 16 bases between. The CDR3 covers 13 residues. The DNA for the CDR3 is TGTGCCAGTATATCACAGGGCTTTGGTGAGCAGTTCTTC. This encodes CASISQGFGEQFF.

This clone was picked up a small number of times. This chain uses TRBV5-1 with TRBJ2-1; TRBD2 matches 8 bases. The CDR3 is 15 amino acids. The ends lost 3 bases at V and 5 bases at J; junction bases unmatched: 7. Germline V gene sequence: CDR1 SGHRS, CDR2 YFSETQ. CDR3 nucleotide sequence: TGCGCCAGCAGCTGGAGCGGGAGTTCCCACAATGAGCAGTTCTTC. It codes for CASSWSGSSHNEQFF.

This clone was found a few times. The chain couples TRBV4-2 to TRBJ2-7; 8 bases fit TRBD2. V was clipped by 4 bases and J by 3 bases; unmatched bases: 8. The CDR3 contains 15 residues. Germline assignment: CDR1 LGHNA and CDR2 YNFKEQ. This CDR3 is CASSRGTSRFYEQYF. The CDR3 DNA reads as TGTGCCAGCAGCCGGGGGACTAGTAGATTCTACGAGCAGTACTTC.

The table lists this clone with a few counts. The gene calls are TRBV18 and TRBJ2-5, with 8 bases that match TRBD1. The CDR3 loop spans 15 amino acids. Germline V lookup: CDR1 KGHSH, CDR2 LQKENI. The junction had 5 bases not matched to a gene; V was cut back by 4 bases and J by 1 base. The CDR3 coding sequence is TGTGCCAGCTCACAAGACAGGGGCGGCCAAGAGACCCAGTACTTC. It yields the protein CASSQDRGGQETQYF.

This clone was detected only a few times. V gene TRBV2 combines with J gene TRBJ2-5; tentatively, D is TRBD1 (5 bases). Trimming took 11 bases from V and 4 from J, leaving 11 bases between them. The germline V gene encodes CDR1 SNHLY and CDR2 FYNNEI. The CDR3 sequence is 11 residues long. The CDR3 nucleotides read TGTGCCGTGGGGCCGGGAGAGACCCAGTACTTC. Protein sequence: CAVGPGETQYF.

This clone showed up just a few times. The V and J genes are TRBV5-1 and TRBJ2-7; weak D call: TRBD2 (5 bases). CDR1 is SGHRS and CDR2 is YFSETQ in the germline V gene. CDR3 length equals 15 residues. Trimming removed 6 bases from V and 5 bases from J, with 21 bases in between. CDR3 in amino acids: CASNLGIASVHEQYF. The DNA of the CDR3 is TGCGCCAGCAACCTCGGGATCGCCTCGGTACACGAGCAGTACTTC. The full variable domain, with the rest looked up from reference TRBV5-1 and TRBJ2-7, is KAGVTQTPRYLIKTRGQQVTLSCSPISGHRSVSWYQQTPGQGLQFLFEYFSETQRNKGNFPGRFSGRQFSNSRSEMNVSTLELGDSALYLCASNLGIASVHEQYFGPGTRLTVT.

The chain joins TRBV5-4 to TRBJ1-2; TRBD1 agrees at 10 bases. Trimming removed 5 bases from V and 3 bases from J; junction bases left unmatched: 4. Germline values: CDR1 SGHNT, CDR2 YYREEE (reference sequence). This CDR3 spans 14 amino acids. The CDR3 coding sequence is TGTGCCAGCAGTGGACAGGGGGTGTACTATGGCTACACCTTC. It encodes CASSGQGVYYGYTF.

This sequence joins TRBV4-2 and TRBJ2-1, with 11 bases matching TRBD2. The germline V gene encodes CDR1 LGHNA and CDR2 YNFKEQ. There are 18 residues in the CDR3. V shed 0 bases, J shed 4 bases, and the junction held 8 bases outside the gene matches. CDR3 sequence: CASSQDPSRLAGYNEQFF. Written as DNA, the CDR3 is TGTGCCAGCAGCCAAGACCCTTCTCGACTAGCGGGGTACAATGAGCAGTTCTTC.

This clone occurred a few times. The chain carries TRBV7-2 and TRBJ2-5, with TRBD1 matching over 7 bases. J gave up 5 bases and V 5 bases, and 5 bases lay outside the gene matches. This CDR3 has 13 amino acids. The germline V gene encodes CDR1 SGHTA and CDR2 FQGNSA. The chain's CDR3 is CASSADRVETQYF. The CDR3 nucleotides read TGTGCCAGCAGCGCCGACAGGGTTGAGACCCAGTACTTC. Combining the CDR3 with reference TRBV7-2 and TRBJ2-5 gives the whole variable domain GAGVSQSPSNKVTEKGKDVELRCDPISGHTALYWYRQSLGQGLEFLIYFQGNSAPDKSGLPSDRFSAERTGGSVSTLTIQRTQQEDSAVYLCASSADRVETQYFGPGTRLLVL.

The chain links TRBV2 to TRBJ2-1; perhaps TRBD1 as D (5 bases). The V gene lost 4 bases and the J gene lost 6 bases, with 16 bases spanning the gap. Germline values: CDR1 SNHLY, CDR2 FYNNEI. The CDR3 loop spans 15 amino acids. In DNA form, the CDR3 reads TGTGCCAGCAGTGCGGCCAGGGCATTCGGCAATGAGCAGTTCTTC. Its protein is CASSAARAFGNEQFF.

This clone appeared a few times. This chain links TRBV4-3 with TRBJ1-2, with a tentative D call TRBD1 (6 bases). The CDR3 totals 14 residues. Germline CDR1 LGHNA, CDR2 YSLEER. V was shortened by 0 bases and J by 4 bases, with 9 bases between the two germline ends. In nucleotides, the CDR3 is TGCGCCAGCAGCCAAGACAGGGGTCGCTATGGCTACACCTTC. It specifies CASSQDRGRYGYTF.

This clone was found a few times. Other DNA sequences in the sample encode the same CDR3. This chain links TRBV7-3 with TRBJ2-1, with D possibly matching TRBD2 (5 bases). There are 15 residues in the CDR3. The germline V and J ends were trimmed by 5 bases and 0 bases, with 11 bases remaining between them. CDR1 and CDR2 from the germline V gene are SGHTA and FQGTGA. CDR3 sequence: CASSPSGSSYNEQFF. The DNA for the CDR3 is TGTGCCAGCAGCCCCAGCGGTAGCTCCTACAATGAGCAGTTCTTC.

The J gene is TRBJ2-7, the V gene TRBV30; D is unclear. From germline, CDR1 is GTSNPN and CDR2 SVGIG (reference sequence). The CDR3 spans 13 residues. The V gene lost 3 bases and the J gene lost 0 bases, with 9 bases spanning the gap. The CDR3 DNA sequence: TGTGCCTGGAGCCCCGTTTTCTCCTACGAGCAGTACTTC. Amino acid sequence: CAWSPVFSYEQYF.

As DNA, the CDR3 is TGTGCCATCACTTCCGGGACTAGCGGCAGTGGGACCTACGAGCAGTACTTC. It specifies CAITSGTSGSGTYEQYF. V is TRBV10-3 and J is TRBJ2-7, with 11 bases lining up with TRBD2. V shed 7 bases, J shed 2 bases, and the junction held 13 bases outside the gene matches. Germline V lookup: CDR1 ENHRY, CDR2 SYGVKD. This CDR3 has 17 amino acids.

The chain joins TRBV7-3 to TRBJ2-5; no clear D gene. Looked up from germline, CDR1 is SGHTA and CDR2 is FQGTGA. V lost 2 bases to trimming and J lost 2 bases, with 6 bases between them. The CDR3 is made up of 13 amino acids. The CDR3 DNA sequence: TGTGCCAGCAGCTTACAACAGCAAGAGACCCAGTACTTC. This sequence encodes CASSLQQQETQYF.

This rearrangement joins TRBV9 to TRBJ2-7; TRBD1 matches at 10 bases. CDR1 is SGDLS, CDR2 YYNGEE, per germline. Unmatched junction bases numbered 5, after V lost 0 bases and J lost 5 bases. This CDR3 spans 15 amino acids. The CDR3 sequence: CASSVGDRGIHEQYF. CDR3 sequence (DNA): TGTGCCAGCAGCGTAGGGGACAGGGGTATCCACGAGCAGTACTTC.

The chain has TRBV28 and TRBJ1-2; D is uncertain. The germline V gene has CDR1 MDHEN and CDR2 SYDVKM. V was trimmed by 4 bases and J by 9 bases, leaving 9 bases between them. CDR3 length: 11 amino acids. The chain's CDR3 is CASSSPSSYTF. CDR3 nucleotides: TGTGCCAGCAGTTCCCCTAGTAGCTACACCTTC.

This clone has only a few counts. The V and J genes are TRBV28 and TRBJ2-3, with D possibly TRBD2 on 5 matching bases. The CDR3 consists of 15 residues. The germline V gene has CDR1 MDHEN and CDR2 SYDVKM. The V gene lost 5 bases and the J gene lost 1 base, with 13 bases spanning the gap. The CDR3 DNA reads TGTGCCAGCAGTCCCCGGGTCGGGGGCACAGATACGCAGTATTTT. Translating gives CASSPRVGGTDTQYF.